This TCR beta chain was obtained from a study of OX40 agonist ivuxolimab in advanced cancers. Study overall: Patients received intravenous ivuxolimab every 2 weeks at 0.01 to 10 mg/kg. Enrolled patients in dose escalation had cancers that were hepatocellular carcinoma, melanoma, renal cell or head and neck cancer.

The V end was cut by 0 bases, the J end by 5 bases, with 8 bases between. CDR3 length equals 14 residues. CDR1 is SGDLS, CDR2 YYNGEE, per germline. People who had autoimmune disease history or systemic immunosuppression were excluded. Produced via immunoSEQ multiplex PCR; TCRdb's table is partial and in-frame only. The sample yields fewer than 50,000 clones, 70% to 90% seen once. The TCR originated in an adult with an advanced solid tumor such as melanoma, head and neck, liver or kidney cancer. This chain joins TRBV9 and TRBJ1-4; D is ambiguous. The sequences come from CD4+ or CD8+ T cells sorted from blood, collected in a trial of the OX40 agonist ivuxolimab. The CDR3 coding sequence is TGTGCCAGCAGCGTAGCCGGCCTCAATGAAAAACTGTTTTTT. This translates into CASSVAGLNEKLFF. Complete variable domain (other parts from reference TRBV9 and TRBJ1-4): DSGVTQTPKHLITATGQRVTLRCSPRSGDLSVYWYQQSLDQGLQFLIQYYNGEERAKGNILERFSAQQFPDLHSELNLSSLELGDSALYFCASSVAGLNEKLFFGSGTQLSVL.